This TCR beta chain appears in the sequencing data of a study of CD8 T cells in Susac syndrome (dated by TCRdb to about 2019). For context, the study as a whole: Whether CD8+ T cell activation and differentiation in Susac syndrome was antigen driven was tested using repertoire sequencing.

To note about this clonotype: Which antigen it targets is not known. No much larger clone exists at a distance of one base, and base qualities are not known.

Study-wide conclusions, independent of this receptor: The TCR sequencing and HLA analysis was acknowledged to have included a relatively small number of individuals.

Peripheral blood CD8+ and CD4+ T cells from healthy donors, Susac syndrome patients and multiple sclerosis patients were profiled by high-throughput TCR beta sequencing. The multiple sclerosis controls were treatment-naive patients who had stable or active relapsing-remitting disease and met the revised McDonald criteria. Bulk CD8+ and CD4+ T cells were purified magnetically by negative isolation, whereas CD8+ TEMRA cells were enriched by FACS. Blood was collected in EDTA tubes and processed within 24 hours, with PBMCs isolated through density gradient centrifugation. PBMCs intended for TCR sequencing were cryopreserved in liquid nitrogen and were subsequently thawed in a 37 degrees C water bath. Purity of sorted or isolated CD4+, CD8+ and CD8+ TEMRA cells was at least 90%. RNA was extracted using the RNeasy kit, and roughly 0.5 to 1 microgram was reverse transcribed with random hexamers. The immunoSEQ multiplex PCR assay, which covers 54 Vbeta and 13 Jbeta segments, was used to amplify TCR beta CDR3 regions. To correct PCR amplification bias, a synthetic template baseline was used for both primer optimization and computational correction. Per the original workflow: Reads were annotated to V, D and J genes according to IMGT and were analyzed with immunoSEQ Analyzer, with only productive sequences retained. Clonality was computed as one minus Shannon entropy normalized by log2 of the number of productive unique sequences. Public and private clones were assessed among the 100 most prevalent clones of each patient and control. A clone was defined as Susac-specific if it was absent from the healthy and MS cohorts, from some 1,100 published viral clones and from other ImmuneACCESS disease sequences. TCRdb reran the public reads through fastp at Q25 and MiXCR, keeping productive beta chains. Each record represents a unique CDR3 protein, reported with the most common genes and DNA among its rows. TCRdb's processing, not the authors', yielded these V and J calls. Within this sample are nearly 200,000 distinct CDR3 sequences, with about 95% of them counted one time only. The ten largest make up just under 0.095% of the sample.

The sequenced sample was CD4+ T cells from PBMCs. The TCR originated in a human donor with multiple sclerosis.

The CDR3 loop reads CASSPLYSGPNTF. The bases read TGTGCCAGCAGCCCGTTATACTCCGGCCCTAACACCTTC. The chain was built from TRBV7-9 and TRBJ1-2; too little of a D gene remains to name it. At the junction V is shortened by 5 bases and J by 12 bases, with 19 bases in between. There are 13 amino acids in the CDR3, from cysteine to phenylalanine inclusive. The entry retains the CDR3 DNA only, 39 bases that are in frame from base 1. Reading the germline V gene (reference sequence) gives CDR1 SEHNR and CDR2 FQNEAQ.